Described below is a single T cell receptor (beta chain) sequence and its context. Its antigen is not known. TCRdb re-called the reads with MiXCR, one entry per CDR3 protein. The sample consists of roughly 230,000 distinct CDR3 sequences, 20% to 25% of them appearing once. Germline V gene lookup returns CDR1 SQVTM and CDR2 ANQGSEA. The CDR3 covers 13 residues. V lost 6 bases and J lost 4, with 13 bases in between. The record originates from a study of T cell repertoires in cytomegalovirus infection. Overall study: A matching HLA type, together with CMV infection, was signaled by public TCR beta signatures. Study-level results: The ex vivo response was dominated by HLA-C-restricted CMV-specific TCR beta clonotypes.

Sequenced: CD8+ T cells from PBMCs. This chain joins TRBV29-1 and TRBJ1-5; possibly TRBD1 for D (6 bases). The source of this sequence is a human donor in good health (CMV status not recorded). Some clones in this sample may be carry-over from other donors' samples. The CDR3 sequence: CSVETGLNQPQHF. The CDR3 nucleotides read TGCAGCGTAGAGACAGGTCTTAATCAGCCCCAGCATTTT.